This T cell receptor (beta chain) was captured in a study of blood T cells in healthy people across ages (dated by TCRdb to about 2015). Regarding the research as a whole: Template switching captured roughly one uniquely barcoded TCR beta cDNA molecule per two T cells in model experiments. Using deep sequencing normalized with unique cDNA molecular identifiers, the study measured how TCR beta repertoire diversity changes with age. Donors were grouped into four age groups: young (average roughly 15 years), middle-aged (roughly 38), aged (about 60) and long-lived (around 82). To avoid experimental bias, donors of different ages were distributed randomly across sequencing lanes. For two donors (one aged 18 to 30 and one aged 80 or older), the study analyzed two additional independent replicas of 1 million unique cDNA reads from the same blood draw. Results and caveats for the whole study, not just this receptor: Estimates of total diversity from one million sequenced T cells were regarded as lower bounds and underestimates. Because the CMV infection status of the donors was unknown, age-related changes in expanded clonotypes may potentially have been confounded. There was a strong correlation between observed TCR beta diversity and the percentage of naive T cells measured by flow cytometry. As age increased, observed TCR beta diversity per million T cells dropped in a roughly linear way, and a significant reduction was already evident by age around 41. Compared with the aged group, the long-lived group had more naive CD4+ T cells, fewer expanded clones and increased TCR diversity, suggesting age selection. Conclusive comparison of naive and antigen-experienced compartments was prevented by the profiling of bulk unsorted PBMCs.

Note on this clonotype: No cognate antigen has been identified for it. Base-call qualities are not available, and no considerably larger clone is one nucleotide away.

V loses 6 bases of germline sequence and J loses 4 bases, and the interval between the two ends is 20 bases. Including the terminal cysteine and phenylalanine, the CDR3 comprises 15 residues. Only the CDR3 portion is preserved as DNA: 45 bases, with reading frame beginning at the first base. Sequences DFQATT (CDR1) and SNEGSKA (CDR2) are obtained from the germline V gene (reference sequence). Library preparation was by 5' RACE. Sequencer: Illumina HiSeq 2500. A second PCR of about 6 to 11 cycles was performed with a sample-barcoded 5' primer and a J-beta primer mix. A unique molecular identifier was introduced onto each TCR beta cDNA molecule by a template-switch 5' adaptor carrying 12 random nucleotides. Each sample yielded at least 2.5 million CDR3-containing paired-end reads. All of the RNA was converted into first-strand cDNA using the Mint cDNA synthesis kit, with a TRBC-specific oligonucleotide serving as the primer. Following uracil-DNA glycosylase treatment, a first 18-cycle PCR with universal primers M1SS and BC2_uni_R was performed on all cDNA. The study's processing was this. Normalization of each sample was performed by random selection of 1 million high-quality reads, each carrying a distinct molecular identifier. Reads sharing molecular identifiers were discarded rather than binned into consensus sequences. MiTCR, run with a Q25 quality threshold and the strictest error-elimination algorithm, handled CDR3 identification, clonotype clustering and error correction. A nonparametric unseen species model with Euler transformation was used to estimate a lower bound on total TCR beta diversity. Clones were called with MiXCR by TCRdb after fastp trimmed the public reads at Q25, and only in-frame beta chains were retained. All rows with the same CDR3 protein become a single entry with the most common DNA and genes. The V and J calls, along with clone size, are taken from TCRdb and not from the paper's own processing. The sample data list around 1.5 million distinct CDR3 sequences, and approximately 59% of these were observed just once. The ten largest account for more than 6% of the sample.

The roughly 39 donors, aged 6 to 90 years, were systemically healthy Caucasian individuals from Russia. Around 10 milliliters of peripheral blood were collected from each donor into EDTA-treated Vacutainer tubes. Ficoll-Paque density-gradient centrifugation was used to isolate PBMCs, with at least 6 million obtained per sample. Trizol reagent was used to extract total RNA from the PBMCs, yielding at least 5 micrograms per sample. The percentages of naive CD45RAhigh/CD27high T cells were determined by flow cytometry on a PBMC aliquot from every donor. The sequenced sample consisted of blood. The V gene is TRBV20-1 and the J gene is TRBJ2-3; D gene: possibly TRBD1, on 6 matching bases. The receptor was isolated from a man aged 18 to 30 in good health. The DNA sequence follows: TGCAGTGCCAACGGCTACACAGGGCTGGCAGATACGCAGTATTTT. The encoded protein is CSANGYTGLADTQYF.